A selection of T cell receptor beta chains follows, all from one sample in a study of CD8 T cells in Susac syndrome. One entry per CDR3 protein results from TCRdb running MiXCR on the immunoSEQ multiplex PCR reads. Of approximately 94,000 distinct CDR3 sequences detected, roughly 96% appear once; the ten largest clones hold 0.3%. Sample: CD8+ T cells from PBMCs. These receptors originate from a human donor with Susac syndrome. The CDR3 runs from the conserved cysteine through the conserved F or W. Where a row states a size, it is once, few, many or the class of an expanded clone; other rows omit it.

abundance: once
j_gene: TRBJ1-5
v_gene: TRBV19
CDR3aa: CASQDKDRALNQPQHF

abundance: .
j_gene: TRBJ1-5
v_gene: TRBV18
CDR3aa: CASSPAGLNQPQHF

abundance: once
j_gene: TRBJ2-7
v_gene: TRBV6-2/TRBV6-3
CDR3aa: CASSYKSSWIYEQYF

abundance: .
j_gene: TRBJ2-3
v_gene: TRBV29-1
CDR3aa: CSVRTGGRGDTQYF

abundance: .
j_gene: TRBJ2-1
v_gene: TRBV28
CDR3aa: CASITTGPPNEQFF

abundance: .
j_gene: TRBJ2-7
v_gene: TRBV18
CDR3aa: CASSGGGYEQYF

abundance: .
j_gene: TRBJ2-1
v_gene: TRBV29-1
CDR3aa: CSVAGLAGGRRYNEQFF

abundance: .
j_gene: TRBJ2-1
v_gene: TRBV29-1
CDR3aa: CSIEDLGDYNEQFF

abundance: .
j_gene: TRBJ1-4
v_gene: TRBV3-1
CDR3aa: CASSQVPDEKLFF

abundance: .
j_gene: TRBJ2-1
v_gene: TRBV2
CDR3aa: CASRGGLASSYNEQFF

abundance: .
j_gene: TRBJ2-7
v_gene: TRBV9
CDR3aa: CASSWAEGSYEQYF

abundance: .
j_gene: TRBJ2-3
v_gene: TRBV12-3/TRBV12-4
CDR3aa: CASRQDLGGSTDTQYF

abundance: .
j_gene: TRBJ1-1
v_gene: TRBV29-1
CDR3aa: CSIQEAGTEAFF

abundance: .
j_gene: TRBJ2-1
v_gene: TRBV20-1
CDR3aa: CSAPTLTSAHNEQFF

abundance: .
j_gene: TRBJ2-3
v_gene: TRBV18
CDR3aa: CASSPLEGVTDTQYF

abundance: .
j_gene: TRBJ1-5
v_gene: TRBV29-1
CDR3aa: CSVTTGDSNQPQHF

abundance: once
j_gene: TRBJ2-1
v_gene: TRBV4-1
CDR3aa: CASSGGRLPNEQFF

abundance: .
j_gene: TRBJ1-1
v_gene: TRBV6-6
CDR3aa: CASKGFENTEAFF

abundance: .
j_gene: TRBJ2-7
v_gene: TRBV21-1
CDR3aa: CASSVVTRDRLTYEQYF

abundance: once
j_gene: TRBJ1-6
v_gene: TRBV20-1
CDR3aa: CSALRTASSIYNSPLHF

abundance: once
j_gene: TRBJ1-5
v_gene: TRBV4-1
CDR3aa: CASSARQGGNQPQHF

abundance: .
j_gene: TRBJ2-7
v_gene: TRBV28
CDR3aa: CASSLRGVSYEQYF

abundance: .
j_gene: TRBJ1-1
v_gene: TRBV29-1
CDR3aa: CSVEDIDRPWNTEAFF

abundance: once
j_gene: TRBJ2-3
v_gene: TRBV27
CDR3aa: CASSLAGDDTQYF

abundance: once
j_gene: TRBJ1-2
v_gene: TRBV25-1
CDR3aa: CASSRTGSGYTF

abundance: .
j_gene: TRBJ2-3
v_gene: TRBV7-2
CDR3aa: CASNPRAGVGTDTQYF

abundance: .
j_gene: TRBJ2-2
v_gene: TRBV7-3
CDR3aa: CASSAGQGGGELFF

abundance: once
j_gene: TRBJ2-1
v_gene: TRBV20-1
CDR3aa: CSAPTSGDYNEQFF

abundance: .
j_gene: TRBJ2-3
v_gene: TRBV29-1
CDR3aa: CSVDGEIPDTQYF

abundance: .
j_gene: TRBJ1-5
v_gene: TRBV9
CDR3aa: CASSNTGAQPQHF

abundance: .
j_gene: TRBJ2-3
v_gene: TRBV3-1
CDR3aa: CASSQDATGRATDTQYF

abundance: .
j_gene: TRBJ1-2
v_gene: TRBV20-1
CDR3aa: CSGSSGREDYGYTF

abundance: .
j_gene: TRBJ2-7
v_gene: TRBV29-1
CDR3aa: CSVEGRGLGQYF

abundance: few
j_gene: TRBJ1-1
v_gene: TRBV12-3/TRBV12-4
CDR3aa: CASSFRMNTEAFF

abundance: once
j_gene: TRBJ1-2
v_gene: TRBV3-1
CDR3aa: CASSRLLYGGYTF

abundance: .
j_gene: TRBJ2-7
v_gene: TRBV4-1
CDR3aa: CASSQDRGSREQYF

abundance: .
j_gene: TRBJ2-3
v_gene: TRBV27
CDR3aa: CASSKGLREYF

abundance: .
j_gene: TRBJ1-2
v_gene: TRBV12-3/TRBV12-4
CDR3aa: CASSFGLDGYTF

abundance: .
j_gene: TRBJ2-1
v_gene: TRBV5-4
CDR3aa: CASGAGGPPYNEQFF

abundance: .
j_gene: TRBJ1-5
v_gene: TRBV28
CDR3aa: CASRLTVSNQPQHF

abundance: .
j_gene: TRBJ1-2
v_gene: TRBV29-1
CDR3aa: CSVLRRDGYTF

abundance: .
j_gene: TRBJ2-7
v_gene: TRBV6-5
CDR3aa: CASSSPAGTGGLEQYF

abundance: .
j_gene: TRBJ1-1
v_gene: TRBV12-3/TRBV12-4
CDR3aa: CATAVALGQFGFF

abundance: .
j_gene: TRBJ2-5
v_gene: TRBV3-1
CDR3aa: CASSPDRENAETQYF

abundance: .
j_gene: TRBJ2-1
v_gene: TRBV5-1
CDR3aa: CASSLPGTSFRREQFF

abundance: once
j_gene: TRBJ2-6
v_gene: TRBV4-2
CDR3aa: CASSPGLASSGANVLTF

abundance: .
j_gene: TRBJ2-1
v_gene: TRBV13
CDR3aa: CASSLGPMGEGLDEQFF

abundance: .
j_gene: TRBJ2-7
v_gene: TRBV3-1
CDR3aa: CASSQVPDRGLYEQYF

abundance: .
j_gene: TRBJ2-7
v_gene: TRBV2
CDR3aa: CASSEGGGETYEQYF

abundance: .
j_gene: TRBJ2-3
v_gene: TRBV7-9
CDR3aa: CASSFSPSASTDTQYF

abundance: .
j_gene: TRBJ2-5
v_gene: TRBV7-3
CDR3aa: CASSLGLLETQYF

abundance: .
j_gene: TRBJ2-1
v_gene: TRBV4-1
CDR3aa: CASSQEIQGMAEQFF

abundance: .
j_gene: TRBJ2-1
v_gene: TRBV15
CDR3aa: CATSRTSGGAVDEQFF

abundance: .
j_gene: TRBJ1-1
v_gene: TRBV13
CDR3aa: CASSLSQQNTEAFF

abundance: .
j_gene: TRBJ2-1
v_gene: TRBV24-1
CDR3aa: CATSAKGPEIYNEQFF

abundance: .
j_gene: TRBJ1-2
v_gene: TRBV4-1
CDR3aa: CASSQDGQHYGYTF

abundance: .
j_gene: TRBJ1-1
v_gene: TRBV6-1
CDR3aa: CATIPRNTEAFF

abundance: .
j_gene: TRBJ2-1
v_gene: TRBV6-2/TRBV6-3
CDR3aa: CASSVAGGPVEQFF

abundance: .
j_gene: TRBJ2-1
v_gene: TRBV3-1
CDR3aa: CASSQEMTGGMGEQFF

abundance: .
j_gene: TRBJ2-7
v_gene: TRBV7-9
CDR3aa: CASSIEAGGQYF